A selection of T cell receptor beta chains follows, all from one sample in a study of control samples from healthy donors and cancer patients. The data were produced by immunoSEQ multiplex PCR, yet TCRdb's version contains in-frame clones alone and is incomplete. The repertoire holds 60,000 to 75,000 clones, with approximately 86% as singletons. Sample: blood. Source of these receptors: a man aged 55-75 years in good health. Each CDR3 is given with its conserved first and last residue. The D gene is left open where the match is weak. Not every row has a clone size; where given, it reads once, few, many or a size class.

clone size	V gene	J gene	D gene	CDR3 DNA	CDR3 protein
few	TRBV7-9	TRBJ2-3	.	TGTGCCAGCAGCTTGGCAGGGGGCACAGATACGCAGTATTTT	CASSLAGGTDTQYF
.	TRBV24-1	TRBJ2-6	.	TGTGCCACCAGTGATACCCGGGGCGGGGCCAACGTCCTGACTTTC	CATSDTRGGANVLTF
.	TRBV2	TRBJ1-5	TRBD1	TGTGCCAGCACCGGGGACAGAGTAAATCAGCCCCAGCATTTT	CASTGDRVNQPQHF
.	TRBV9	TRBJ2-3	.	TGTGCCAGCAGCGTAACCGGAAGTAGCGGAACTAGCACAGATACGCAGTATTTT	CASSVTGSSGTSTDTQYF
once	TRBV4-2	TRBJ2-3	.	TGTGCCAGCAGCCAAGTAGAGCGGAGGACAGATACGCAGTATTTT	CASSQVERRTDTQYF
.	TRBV6-2/TRBV6-3	TRBJ2-7	TRBD1	TGTGCCAGCAGTCGACAGGGGGCGAACTACGAGCAGTACTTC	CASSRQGANYEQYF
few	TRBV14	TRBJ2-7	.	TGTGCCAGCAGCCAACTGACCTGGGACAAATCCTACGAGCAGTACTTC	CASSQLTWDKSYEQYF
.	TRBV14	TRBJ2-2	TRBD2	TGTGCCAGCAGCCCGTATCTAGCGGGAGTCCTCACCGGGGAGCTGTTTTTT	CASSPYLAGVLTGELFF
few	TRBV18	TRBJ1-5	.	TGTGCCAGCTCTCACAGTCCAGGGAGGGCTAATCAGCCCCAGCATTTT	CASSHSPGRANQPQHF
.	TRBV3-1/TRBV3-2	TRBJ2-1	TRBD2	TGTGCCAGCACCTCTAGCGGCAATGAGCAGTTCTTC	CASTSSGNEQFF
.	TRBV28	TRBJ2-7	.	TGTGCCAGCAGCCCAGTTCAGGACTTCGAGACGAGTTACGAGCAGTACTTC	CASSPVQDFETSYEQYF